The 11 T cell receptor beta chains below come from one sample, sequenced in a study of OX40 agonist ivuxolimab in advanced cancers. TCRdb's copy holds only in-frame clones and misses some; the assay was immunoSEQ multiplex PCR. The repertoire includes tens of thousands of clones, 81% of them detected once, and about 20% sits in the top ten. The source material was CD4+ or CD8+ T cells sorted from blood, sampled in a trial of the OX40 agonist ivuxolimab. These receptors were collected from an adult with an advanced solid tumor such as melanoma, head and neck, liver or kidney cancer.

This sequence joins TRBV7-2 and TRBJ1-1; D is undetermined. CDR1 SGHTA and CDR2 FQGNSA come from the germline V gene. Trimming left V 2 bases short and J 4 bases short, with 14 bases between. There are 15 residues in the CDR3. This CDR3 is CASSLFSPGGTEAFF. DNA for the CDR3: TGTGCCAGCAGCTTATTCAGTCCGGGAGGCACTGAAGCTTTCTTT.

The V call is TRBV9, the J call TRBJ2-6, with 12 bases aligning to TRBD1. Looked up from germline, CDR1 is SGDLS and CDR2 is YYNGEE. Trimming took 2 bases from V and 3 from J; bases not matched to a gene: 12. This CDR3 has 20 residues. Here the CDR3 reads CASSVSLGQGATDGANVLTF. The CDR3 region has the DNA TGTGCCAGCAGCGTGTCCTTGGGACAGGGGGCTACAGATGGGGCCAACGTCCTGACTTTC.

This clone was seen just once. The chain recombines TRBV25-1 with TRBJ2-7; TRBD2 matches 9 bases. With V trimmed by 10 bases and J by 4 bases, 8 bases remained unmatched. The CDR3 sequence is 13 residues long. Germline assignment: CDR1 MGHDK and CDR2 SYGVNS. CDR3 region: CATAGGGGYEQYF. The CDR3 DNA reads TGTGCCACAGCGGGAGGCGGGGGTTACGAGCAGTACTTC.

The rearrangement uses TRBV7-3 and TRBJ1-1, with D possibly matching TRBD1 (5 bases). The CDR3 covers 17 residues. The V end was cut by 1 base, the J end by 0 bases, with 15 bases between. The V gene's germline CDR1 is SGHTA and CDR2 FQGTGA. CDR3 coding DNA: TGTGCCAGCAGCTTAATTCCCCGGGACGTAATGAACACTGAAGCTTTCTTT. It codes for CASSLIPRDVMNTEAFF.

V gene TRBV27 combines with J gene TRBJ2-1; 9 positions agree with TRBD2. V lost 6 bases to trimming and J lost 5 bases; unmatched junction nucleotides: 8. Per germline, CDR1 MNHEY and CDR2 SMNVEV (reference sequence). CDR3 length equals 15 residues. The CDR3 nucleotides are TGTGCCAGCAGGCGCCTCGCGGGGGGGGACAATGAGCAGTTCTTC. Its protein is CASRRLAGGDNEQFF.

The rearrangement joins TRBV19 to TRBJ1-5; 7 bases align to TRBD1. The ends lost 6 bases at V and 0 bases at J; junction bases unmatched: 8. This CDR3 has 16 amino acids. Germline V CDR1 and CDR2: LNHDA, SQIVND (reference sequence). CDR3 sequence reads: CASRANRGSSNQPQHF. Written as DNA, the CDR3 is TGTGCCAGTAGGGCAAACAGGGGATCTAGCAATCAGCCCCAGCATTTT.

This clone has only one observation. The chain couples TRBV6-1 to TRBJ2-2, with unresolved D. Germline values: CDR1 MNHNS, CDR2 SASEGT. The CDR3 runs 16 residues. V lost 0 bases to trimming and J lost 2 bases, with 10 bases between them. The CDR3: CASSEALFRNTGELFF. Written as DNA, the CDR3 is TGTGCCAGCAGTGAAGCTTTATTCAGAAACACCGGGGAGCTGTTTTTT.

The J gene is TRBJ2-2, the V gene TRBV19; D not certain. This CDR3 region has 14 residues. Germline V CDR1 and CDR2: LNHDA, SQIVND (reference sequence). Deletions cut 3 bases from V and 2 bases from J, with 7 bases between. CDR3 amino acids: CASSIRFNTGELFF. DNA for the CDR3: TGTGCCAGTAGTATCCGGTTTAACACCGGGGAGCTGTTTTTT.

The chain carries TRBV13 and TRBJ1-6, with D perhaps matching TRBD1 (6 bases). The CDR3 loop spans 14 amino acids. Germline CDR1 and CDR2: PRHDT and FYEKMQ (reference sequence). V lost 3 bases to trimming and J lost 14 bases, with 17 bases between them. The DNA for the CDR3 is TGTGCCAGCAGCTTGGGGCAGGGGTTACGGGCCCTCCACTTT. Translating gives CASSLGQGLRALHF.

A remark on this clone: Other DNA sequences of this sample code for an identical CDR3. J is TRBJ1-2 and V is TRBV19; 7 bases are shared with TRBD1. Germline-derived CDR1 and CDR2 are LNHDA and SQIVND (reference sequence). This CDR3 has 15 amino acids. With V trimmed by 8 bases and J by 3 bases, 12 bases remained unmatched. The CDR3 here is CASSKEGAGDYGYTF. CDR3 coding DNA: TGTGCCAGTTCGAAGGAGGGGGCGGGGGACTATGGCTACACCTTC.

V usage is TRBV28 and J usage is TRBJ1-1; D not certain. CDR1 is MDHEN, CDR2 SYDVKM, per germline. This CDR3 spans 13 amino acids. Trimming took 5 bases from V and 4 from J, leaving 11 bases between them. The CDR3 loop reads CASSLQRATEAFF. The CDR3 DNA is TGTGCCAGCAGTCTCCAACGGGCCACTGAAGCTTTCTTT.